Listed here is a single T cell receptor beta chain. Antigen specificity is unknown. The table came from immunoSEQ multiplex PCR; TCRdb's copy has only in-frame clones and leaves some out. This table has 2 million or so clones, around 95% appearing once. This sample was included in a study of shared clonotypes between healthy human individuals. The study, taken as a whole, reports: Larger richness was generally estimated for naive than memory subsets.

The sequencing input was naive CD4+ T cells sorted from blood. The subset is: CD45RA+ positively selected. The clonotype was recovered from a man aged 18 to 35 in good health.

Written as DNA, the CDR3 is TGCGCCAGCAGTGAAGGGACAGGACTCGGGGAAGAGACCCAGTACTTC. It specifies CASSEGTGLGEETQYF. The chain links TRBV10-1 to TRBJ2-5; 8 nucleotides line up with TRBD1. The V and J ends lost 3 bases and 3 bases, in that order; junction bases with no gene match: 9. The CDR3 loop spans 16 amino acids. CDR1 WNHNN and CDR2 SYGVQD come from the germline V gene (reference sequence).